Listed here is a single TCR beta chain. Its antigen remains unidentified. The data originate from a study of shared clonotypes between healthy human individuals. In the study overall: Donors were two women and a few men aged 18 to 49.

The naive CD8 fraction comprised CD45RO-negative cells positively selected for CCR7 and excluded terminally differentiated effector memory CD45RA+ cells. In the source study's methods: Junction-only immunoSEQ sequences carried no quality scores, so filtering differed. Generated by immunoSEQ multiplex PCR, the TCRdb table keeps only in-frame clones and is missing some. Clone size and the V and J calls come from that table; the DNA yielded D and trimming. Here the sample spans about 580,000 clones, 95% to 98% being singletons. The germline V and J ends were trimmed by 4 bases and 0 bases, with 14 bases remaining between them. CDR1 and CDR2 from the germline V gene are SGDLS and YYNGEE. This CDR3 region has 15 residues. Study-level findings and limits: With few donors, the genetic and exposure-history diversity represented was limited.

This sequence was found in a man younger than 45 in good health. The V and J genes are TRBV9 and TRBJ2-7; maybe TRBD1 (5 bases). The sequenced sample consisted of naive CD8+ T cells sorted from blood. CDR3 amino acids: CASSPLRASSYEQYF. In DNA form, the CDR3 reads TGTGCCAGCAGCCCCCTCAGGGCTAGCTCCTACGAGCAGTACTTC.